The 5 T cell receptor beta chains below were found in one sample sequenced in a study of blood T cell repertoires in COVID-19. The data were produced by immunoSEQ multiplex PCR, yet TCRdb's version contains in-frame clones alone and is incomplete. The data hold over 600,000 clones, with 90% observed a single time. Sequenced: peripheral blood. The receptor source for this set is a woman younger than 30 with acute or convalescent COVID-19.

This clone was seen once. The rearrangement links TRBV5-4 to TRBJ2-7; the match to TRBD1 covers 7 bases. Germline values: CDR1 SGHNT, CDR2 YYREEE (reference sequence). CDR3 size: 15 residues. V lost 0 bases, J lost 0 bases, and 3 bases stayed unmatched. CDR3 DNA sequence: TGTGCCAGCAGCTTGGAGGGGGCCCGCTCCTACGAGCAGTACTTC. The encoded protein is CASSLEGARSYEQYF.

A single count supports this clone. The chain joins TRBV28 to TRBJ1-4; tentatively, D is TRBD1 (5 bases). V lost 6 bases, J lost 8 bases, and 22 bases lay in between. The CDR3 totals 16 residues. The germline CDR1 and CDR2 sequences are MDHEN and SYDVKM. This chain's CDR3 is CASRASSGPPREKLFF. For the CDR3, the DNA is TGTGCCAGCAGAGCTTCTTCAGGGCCCCCCCGGGAAAAACTGTTTTTT. Based on the CDR3 plus reference TRBV28 and TRBJ1-4, the full variable domain is DVKVTQSSRYLVKRTGEKVFLECVQDMDHENMFWYRQDPGLGLRLIYFSYDVKMKEKGDIPEGYSVSREKKERFSLILESASTNQTSMYLCASRASSGPPREKLFFGSGTQLSVL.

The chain joins TRBV12-3 or TRBV12-4 to TRBJ1-5; D gene unclear. V was shortened by 5 bases and J by 4 bases, with 9 bases between the two germline ends. The CDR3 consists of 13 residues. CDR3 sequence reads: CASSPRENQPQHF. The CDR3 DNA reads TGTGCCAGCAGTCCCCGGGAGAATCAGCCCCAGCATTTT.

The gene calls are TRBV7-9 and TRBJ1-1; weak D call: TRBD1 (6 bases). CDR3 length: 14 residues. Trimming stripped 0 bases from V and 6 bases from J, with 11 bases between. In germline, CDR1 is SEHNR, CDR2 FQNEAQ (reference sequence). The CDR3 loop is CASSLAGAGSEAFF. The CDR3 DNA sequence: TGTGCCAGCAGCTTAGCGGGGGCTGGCTCTGAAGCTTTCTTT.

The chain uses TRBV5-5 and TRBJ1-2; 10 bases fit TRBD1. The ends lost 4 bases at V and 2 bases at J; junction bases unmatched: 8. The CDR3 consists of 16 residues. Germline V gene sequence: CDR1 SGHKS, CDR2 YYEKEE (reference sequence). CDR3 sequence (DNA): TGTGCCAGCAGCGCCACCGGGACAGGGGAAAACTATGGCTACACCTTC. As protein: CASSATGTGENYGYTF.